Below are 5 T cell receptor beta chains sequenced from a single sample in a study of CD8 T cells in ankylosing spondylitis. Which antigens these TCRs recognize remains unknown. TCRdb itself ran the 5' RACE reads through MiXCR, one entry per CDR3 protein. The data hold some 450,000 distinct CDR3 sequences, with 15% to 20% observed a single time. Whole-study findings and limits: A motif in TCR beta, a set of seven to nine highly homologous variants, appeared characteristic of ankylosing spondylitis blood.

Sequencing was carried out using blood, either unsorted or a sorted T cell fraction (not recorded which). The origin of the receptors is a male donor with ankylosing spondylitis.

At least ten counts were recorded for this clonotype. The chain uses TRBV5-1 and TRBJ1-1; a possible D gene is TRBD1 (5 bases). The germline V gene has CDR1 SGHRS and CDR2 YFSETQ. Trimming pared 4 bases from V and 7 bases from J, leaving 14 bases between. This CDR3 contains 13 residues. The chain's CDR3 is CASSPQGGGEAFF. In DNA, the CDR3 is TGCGCCAGCAGCCCGCAGGGAGGTGGTGAAGCTTTCTTT.

This chain's CDR3 is CASSPPGGAGETQYF. Written as DNA, the CDR3 is TGTGCCAGCAGCCCTCCGGGGGGGGCGGGGGAGACCCAGTACTTC. The chain links TRBV7-7 to TRBJ2-5, with TRBD2 identical over 8 bases. CDR3 length equals 15 residues. Trimming cost V 5 bases and J 5 bases; bases outside gene matches: 10. Germline V gives CDR1 SSHAT, CDR2 FNYEAQ (reference sequence).

The chain employs TRBV4-1 and TRBJ2-1; possible D gene TRBD2, 6 bases. Per germline, CDR1 MGHRA and CDR2 YSYEKL. The V end was cut by 1 base, the J end by 7 bases, with 23 bases between. The CDR3 is 18 residues long. CDR3 sequence: CASSQGPPGTGGANEQFF. The CDR3 coding sequence is TGCGCCAGCAGCCAAGGCCCCCCGGGGACTGGCGGTGCTAATGAGCAGTTCTTC.

This clonotype was counted many times. This chain connects TRBV15 to TRBJ2-1; D remains unclear. Per the germline V gene, CDR1 is LNHNV and CDR2 is YYDKDF (reference sequence). V was trimmed by 0 bases and J by 3 bases, leaving 12 bases between them. The CDR3 is 16 residues long. CDR3 protein: CATSREGTGFYNEQFF. The DNA for the CDR3 is TGTGCCACCAGCAGAGAAGGAACGGGCTTCTACAATGAGCAGTTCTTC.

This clonotype came up a few times. The J gene is TRBJ2-1, the V gene TRBV29-1, with TRBD2 matching over 7 bases. The germline CDR1 and CDR2 sequences are SQVTM and ANQGSEA. The CDR3 is 12 residues long. The trim removed 3 bases at V and 9 bases at J, leaving 5 bases unmatched. CDR3 in DNA: TGCAGCGTTGACCGCGGGAGTGTTGAGCAGTTCTTC. This translates into CSVDRGSVEQFF.